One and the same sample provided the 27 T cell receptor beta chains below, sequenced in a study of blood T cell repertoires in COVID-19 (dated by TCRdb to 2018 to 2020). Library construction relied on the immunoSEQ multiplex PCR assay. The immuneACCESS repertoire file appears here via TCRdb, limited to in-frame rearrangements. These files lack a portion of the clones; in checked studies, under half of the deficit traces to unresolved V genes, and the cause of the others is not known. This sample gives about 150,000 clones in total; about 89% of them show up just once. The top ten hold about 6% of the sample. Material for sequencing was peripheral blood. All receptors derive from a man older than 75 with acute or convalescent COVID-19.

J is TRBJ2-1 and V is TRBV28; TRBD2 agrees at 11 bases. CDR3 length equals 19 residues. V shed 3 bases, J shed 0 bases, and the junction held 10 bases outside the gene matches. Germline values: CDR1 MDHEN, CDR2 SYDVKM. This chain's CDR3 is CASSFAGLAENFSYNEQFF. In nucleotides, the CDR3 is TGTGCCAGCAGTTTTGCGGGACTAGCGGAAAATTTCTCCTACAATGAGCAGTTCTTC.

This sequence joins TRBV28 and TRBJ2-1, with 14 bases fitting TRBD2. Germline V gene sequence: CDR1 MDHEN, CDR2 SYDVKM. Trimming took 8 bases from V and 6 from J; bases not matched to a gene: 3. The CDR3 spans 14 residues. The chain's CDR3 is CASGGLAGVNEQFF. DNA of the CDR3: TGTGCCAGCGGGGGACTAGCGGGAGTCAATGAGCAGTTCTTC.

The CDR3 reads CASSPIAGVVYEQYF. In nucleotides, the CDR3 is TGTGCCAGCAGTCCTATAGCGGGAGTGGTTTACGAGCAGTACTTC. The chain couples TRBV27 to TRBJ2-7, with TRBD2 matching 9 bases. The CDR3 extends over 15 amino acids. CDR1 is MNHEY, CDR2 SMNVEV, per germline (reference sequence). Trimming cost V 5 bases and J 4 bases; bases outside gene matches: 9.

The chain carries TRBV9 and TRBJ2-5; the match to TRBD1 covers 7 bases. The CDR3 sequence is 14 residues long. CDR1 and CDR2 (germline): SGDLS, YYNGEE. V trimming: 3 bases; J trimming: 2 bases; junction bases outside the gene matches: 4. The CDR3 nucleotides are TGTGCCAGCAGCGCGGGACAGTTACAAGAGACCCAGTACTTC. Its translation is CASSAGQLQETQYF.

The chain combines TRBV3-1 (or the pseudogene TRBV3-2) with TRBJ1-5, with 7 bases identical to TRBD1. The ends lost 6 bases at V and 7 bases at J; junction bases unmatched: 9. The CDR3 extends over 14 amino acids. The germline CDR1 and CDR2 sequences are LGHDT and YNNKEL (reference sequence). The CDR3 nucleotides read TGTGCCAGCAGTTCACAGGGGCTCGGGCAGCCCCAGCATTTT. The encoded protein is CASSSQGLGQPQHF.

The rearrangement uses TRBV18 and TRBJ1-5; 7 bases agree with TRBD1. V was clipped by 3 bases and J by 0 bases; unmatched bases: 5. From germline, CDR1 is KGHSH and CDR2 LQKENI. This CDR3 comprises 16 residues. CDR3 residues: CASSPMGQNSNQPQHF. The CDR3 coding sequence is TGTGCCAGCTCACCGATGGGACAGAATAGCAATCAGCCCCAGCATTTT.

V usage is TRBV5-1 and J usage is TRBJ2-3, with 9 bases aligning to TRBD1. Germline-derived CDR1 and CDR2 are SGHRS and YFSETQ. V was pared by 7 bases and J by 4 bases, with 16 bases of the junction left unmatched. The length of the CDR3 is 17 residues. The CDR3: CASSQRGQGLKSDTQYF. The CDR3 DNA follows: TGCGCCAGCTCCCAAAGGGGACAGGGCCTTAAATCAGATACGCAGTATTTT.

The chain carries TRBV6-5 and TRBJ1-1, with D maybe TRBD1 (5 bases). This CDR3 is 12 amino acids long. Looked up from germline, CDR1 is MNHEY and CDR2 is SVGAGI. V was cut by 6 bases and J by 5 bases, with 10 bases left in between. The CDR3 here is CASRSGRTEAFF. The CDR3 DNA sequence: TGTGCCAGCAGGTCAGGGCGGACTGAAGCTTTCTTT.

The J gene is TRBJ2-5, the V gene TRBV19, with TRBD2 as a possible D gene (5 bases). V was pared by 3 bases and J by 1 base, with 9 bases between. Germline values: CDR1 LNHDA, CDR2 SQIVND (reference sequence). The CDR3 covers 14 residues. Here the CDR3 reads CASSMGGFQETQYF. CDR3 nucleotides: TGTGCCAGTAGTATGGGCGGGTTCCAAGAGACCCAGTACTTC.

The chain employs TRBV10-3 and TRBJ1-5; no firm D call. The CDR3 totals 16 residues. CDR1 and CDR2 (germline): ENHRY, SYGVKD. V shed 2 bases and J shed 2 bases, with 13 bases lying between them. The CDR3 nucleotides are TGTGCCATCAGTGAGCTAGCGGCGGTGGGCAATCAGCCCCAGCATTTT. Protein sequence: CAISELAAVGNQPQHF.

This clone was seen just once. CDR3 nucleotides: TGTGCCAGTAGTATAGCAGGGTTCACTGAAGCTTTCTTT. Protein sequence: CASSIAGFTEAFF. The chain employs TRBV19 and TRBJ1-1; D perhaps matches TRBD1 (5 bases). Germline lookup yields CDR1 LNHDA and CDR2 SQIVND (reference sequence). The germline V and J ends were trimmed by 1 base and 4 bases, with 7 bases remaining between them. CDR3 length: 13 residues.

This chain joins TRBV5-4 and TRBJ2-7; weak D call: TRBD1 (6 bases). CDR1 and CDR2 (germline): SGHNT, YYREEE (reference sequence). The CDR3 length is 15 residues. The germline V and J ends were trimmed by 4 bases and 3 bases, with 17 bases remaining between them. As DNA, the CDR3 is TGTGCCAGCAGCGGACGGGACAAGCCTATCTACGAGCAGTACTTC. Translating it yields CASSGRDKPIYEQYF.

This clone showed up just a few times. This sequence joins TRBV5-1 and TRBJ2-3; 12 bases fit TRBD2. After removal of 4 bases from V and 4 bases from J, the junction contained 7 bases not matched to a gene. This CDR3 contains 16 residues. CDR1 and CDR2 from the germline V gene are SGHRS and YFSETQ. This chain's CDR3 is CASSVRLAGVSDTQYF. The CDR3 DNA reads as TGCGCCAGCAGCGTAAGACTAGCGGGAGTCTCAGATACGCAGTATTTT.

The CDR3 nucleotides read TGTGCCAGCAGCTTAGTCGCGGGAGTGACCACCGGGGAGCTGTTTTTT. It translates to CASSLVAGVTTGELFF. The V gene is TRBV7-2, the J gene TRBJ2-2; TRBD2 agrees at 7 bases. Germline CDR1 is SGHTA and CDR2 is FQGNSA. The CDR3 consists of 16 residues. J gave up 4 bases and V 1 base, and 6 bases lay outside the gene matches. The full variable domain, its missing parts supplied by reference TRBV7-2 and TRBJ2-2, is GAGVSQSPSNKVTEKGKDVELRCDPISGHTALYWYRQSLGQGLEFLIYFQGNSAPDKSGLPSDRFSAERTGGSVSTLTIQRTQQEDSAVYLCASSLVAGVTTGELFFGEGSRLTVL.

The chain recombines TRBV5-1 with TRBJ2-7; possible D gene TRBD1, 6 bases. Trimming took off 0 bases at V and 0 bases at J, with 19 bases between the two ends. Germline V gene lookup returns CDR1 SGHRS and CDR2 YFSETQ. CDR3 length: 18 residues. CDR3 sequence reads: CASSLEGQGRASSYEQYF. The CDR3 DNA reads TGCGCCAGCAGCTTGGAGGGCCAGGGGCGGGCGAGCTCCTACGAGCAGTACTTC. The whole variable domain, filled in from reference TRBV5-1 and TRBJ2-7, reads KAGVTQTPRYLIKTRGQQVTLSCSPISGHRSVSWYQQTPGQGLQFLFEYFSETQRNKGNFPGRFSGRQFSNSRSEMNVSTLELGDSALYLCASSLEGQGRASSYEQYFGPGTRLTVT.

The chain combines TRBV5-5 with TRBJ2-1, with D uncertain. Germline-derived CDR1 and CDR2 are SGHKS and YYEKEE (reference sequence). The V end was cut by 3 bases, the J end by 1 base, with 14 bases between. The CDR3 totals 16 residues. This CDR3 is CASSSSLQVSYNEQFF. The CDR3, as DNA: TGTGCCAGCAGCTCATCCCTCCAGGTTTCCTACAATGAGCAGTTCTTC.

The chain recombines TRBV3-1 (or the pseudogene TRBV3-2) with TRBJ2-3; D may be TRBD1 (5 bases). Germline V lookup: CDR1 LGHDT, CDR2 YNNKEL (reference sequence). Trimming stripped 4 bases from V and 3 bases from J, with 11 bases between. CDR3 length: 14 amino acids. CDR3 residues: CASSRGSITDTQYF. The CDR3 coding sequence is TGTGCCAGCAGCCGGGGCAGCATAACAGATACGCAGTATTTT.

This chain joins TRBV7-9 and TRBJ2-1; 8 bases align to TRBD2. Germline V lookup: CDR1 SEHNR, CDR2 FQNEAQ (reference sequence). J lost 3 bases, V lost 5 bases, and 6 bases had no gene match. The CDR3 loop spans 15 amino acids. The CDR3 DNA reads TGTGCCAGCAGCACCTCTAGCGGGTTCTACAATGAGCAGTTCTTC. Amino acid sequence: CASSTSSGFYNEQFF.

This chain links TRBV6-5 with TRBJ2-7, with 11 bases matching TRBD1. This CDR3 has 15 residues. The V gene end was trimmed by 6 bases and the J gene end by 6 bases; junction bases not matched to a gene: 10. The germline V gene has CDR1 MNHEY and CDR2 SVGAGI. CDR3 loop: CASSPGTGGLREQYF. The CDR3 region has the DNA TGTGCCAGCAGCCCCGGGACAGGGGGACTGCGCGAGCAGTACTTC.

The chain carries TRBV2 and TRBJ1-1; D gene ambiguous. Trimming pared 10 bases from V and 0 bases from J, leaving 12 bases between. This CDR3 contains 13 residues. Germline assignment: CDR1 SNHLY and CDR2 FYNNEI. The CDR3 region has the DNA TGTGCCACCCGGAGGCAGTTGAACACTGAAGCTTTCTTT. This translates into CATRRQLNTEAFF.

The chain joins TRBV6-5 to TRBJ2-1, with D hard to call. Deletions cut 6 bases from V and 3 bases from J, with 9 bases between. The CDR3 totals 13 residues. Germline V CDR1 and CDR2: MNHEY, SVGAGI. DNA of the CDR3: TGTGCCAGCAGCTCCCCCCGCTACAATGAGCAGTTCTTC. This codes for CASSSPRYNEQFF.

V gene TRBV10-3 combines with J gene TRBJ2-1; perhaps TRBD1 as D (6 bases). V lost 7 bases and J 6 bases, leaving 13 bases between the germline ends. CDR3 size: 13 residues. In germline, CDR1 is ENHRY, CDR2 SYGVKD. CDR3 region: CAINTGFSNEQFF. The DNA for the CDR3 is TGTGCCATCAACACAGGGTTTTCCAATGAGCAGTTCTTC.

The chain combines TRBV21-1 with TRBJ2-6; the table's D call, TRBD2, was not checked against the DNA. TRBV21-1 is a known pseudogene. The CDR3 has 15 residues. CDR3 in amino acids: CASCPQWSGANVLTF. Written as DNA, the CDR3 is TGTGCCAGCTGTCCCCAATGGAGCGGGGCCAACGTCCTGACTTTC.

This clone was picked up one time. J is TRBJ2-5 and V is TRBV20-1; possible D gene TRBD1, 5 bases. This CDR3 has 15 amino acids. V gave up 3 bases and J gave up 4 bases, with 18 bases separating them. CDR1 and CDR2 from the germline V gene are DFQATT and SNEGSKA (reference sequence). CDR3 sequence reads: CSASKAQGGRETQYF. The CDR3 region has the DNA TGCAGTGCTAGTAAGGCTCAGGGTGGTAGAGAGACCCAGTACTTC.

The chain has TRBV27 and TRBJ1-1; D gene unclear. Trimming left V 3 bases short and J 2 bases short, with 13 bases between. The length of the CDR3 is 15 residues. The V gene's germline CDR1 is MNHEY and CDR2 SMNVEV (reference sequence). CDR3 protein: CASSLVSTANTEAFF. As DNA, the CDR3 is TGTGCCAGCAGTTTGGTTTCGACTGCAAACACTGAAGCTTTCTTT.

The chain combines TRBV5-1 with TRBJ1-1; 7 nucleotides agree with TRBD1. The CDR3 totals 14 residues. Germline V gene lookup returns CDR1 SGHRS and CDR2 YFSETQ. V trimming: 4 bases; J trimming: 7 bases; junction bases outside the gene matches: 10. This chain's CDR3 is CASSGNYRGGEAFF. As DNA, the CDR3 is TGCGCCAGCAGCGGAAATTACAGGGGAGGTGAAGCTTTCTTT.

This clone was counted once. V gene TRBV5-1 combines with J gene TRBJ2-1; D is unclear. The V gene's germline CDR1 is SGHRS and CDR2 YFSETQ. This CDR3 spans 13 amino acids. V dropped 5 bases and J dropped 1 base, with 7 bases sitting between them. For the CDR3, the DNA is TGCGCCAGCAGTCCGCAGTCCTACAATGAGCAGTTCTTC. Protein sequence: CASSPQSYNEQFF.